Listed below are T cell receptor beta chains from one sample, sequenced in a study of a mutant IDH1 vaccine in newly diagnosed glioma. Their antigens are not known. Clones were read by immunoSEQ multiplex PCR, and TCRdb kept only the in-frame ones, dropping some. This table holds over 50,000 clones, approximately 80% found once. Sequencing used PBMCs, obtained from a glioma patient whose treatment included an IDH1 peptide vaccine. The source of these receptors is a woman aged 40 to 50 with glioma. Some clones in this sample may be carry-over from other donors' samples. CDR3s include the opening cysteine and the closing phenylalanine or tryptophan. Each record gives: J gene, D gene, V gene, clone size, CDR3 DNA, CDR3 protein. The D gene is left open where the match is weak. A clone size is listed for some rows: how often the clone was seen (once, few, many), or a class if it is expanded.

j_call: TRBJ2-7
d_call: TRBD2
v_call: TRBV5-1
clone_size: -
cdr3_nt: TGCGCCAGCAGGGATCCTAGCGGGGGGGACGAGCAGTACTTC
cdr3_aa: CASRDPSGGDEQYF

j_call: TRBJ2-5
d_call: TRBD1
v_call: TRBV9
clone_size: -
cdr3_nt: TGTGCCAGCAGCGACTCCGGGACAGATTTTCCAGAGACCCAGTACTTC
cdr3_aa: CASSDSGTDFPETQYF

j_call: TRBJ1-1
d_call: -
v_call: TRBV7-8
clone_size: -
cdr3_nt: TGTGCCAGCAGCTTTTTGAACACTGAAGCTTTCTTT
cdr3_aa: CASSFLNTEAFF

j_call: TRBJ2-2
d_call: -
v_call: TRBV21-1
clone_size: -
cdr3_nt: TGTGCCAGCAGCAGGCCCCCTACGGCTTTTATGGATCCCGGCACCGGGGAGCTGTTTTTT
cdr3_aa: CASSRPPTAFMDPGTGELFF

j_call: TRBJ2-2
d_call: -
v_call: TRBV6-1
clone_size: -
cdr3_nt: TGTGCCAGCAGGGCTACAGGGTCCGGGGAGCTGTTTTTT
cdr3_aa: CASRATGSGELFF

j_call: TRBJ1-4
d_call: TRBD1
v_call: TRBV5-1
clone_size: -
cdr3_nt: TGCGCCAGCAGAGAAGGCTCGACAGGGGGCTACGGAACTGGTAATGAAAAACTGTTTTTT
cdr3_aa: CASREGSTGGYGTGNEKLFF

j_call: TRBJ1-5
d_call: -
v_call: TRBV2
clone_size: few
cdr3_nt: TGTGCCAGTTCTACAGGGAACTATCAGCCCCAGCATTTT
cdr3_aa: CASSTGNYQPQHF

j_call: TRBJ2-1
d_call: TRBD1
v_call: TRBV7-9
clone_size: once
cdr3_nt: TGTGCCAGCAGCTTAATGGGGACAGGGATCGATGAGCAGTTCTTC
cdr3_aa: CASSLMGTGIDEQFF

j_call: TRBJ1-2
d_call: TRBD1
v_call: TRBV7-2
clone_size: few
cdr3_nt: TGTGCCAGCAGCGTAATAAGGACAGGGGCTAACTATGGCTACACCTTC
cdr3_aa: CASSVIRTGANYGYTF

j_call: TRBJ1-1
d_call: -
v_call: TRBV6-5
clone_size: -
cdr3_nt: TGTGCCAGCTCGGGAGGCACTGAAGCTTTCTTT
cdr3_aa: CASSGGTEAFF

j_call: TRBJ1-6
d_call: TRBD1
v_call: TRBV18
clone_size: -
cdr3_nt: TGTGCCAGCTCACCACTGGGGACAGACTATAATTCACCCCTCCACTTT
cdr3_aa: CASSPLGTDYNSPLHF

j_call: TRBJ1-2
d_call: -
v_call: TRBV4-1
clone_size: once
cdr3_nt: TGCGCCAGCAGCCAAGTCGGGCAGGGGCTGGGCTACACCTTC
cdr3_aa: CASSQVGQGLGYTF

j_call: TRBJ1-2
d_call: -
v_call: TRBV5-1
clone_size: -
cdr3_nt: TGCGCCAGCAGCTTGCTGGGCAGGGATGGCAACACCTTC
cdr3_aa: CASSLLGRDGNTF

j_call: TRBJ1-1
d_call: -
v_call: TRBV4-2
clone_size: -
cdr3_nt: TGTGCCAGCAGCCGCGATTACATGGGATCGAACACTGAAGCTTTCTTT
cdr3_aa: CASSRDYMGSNTEAFF

j_call: TRBJ2-1
d_call: TRBD1
v_call: TRBV2
clone_size: -
cdr3_nt: TGTGCCAGCAGTGACCCAACAGGGGCATCCCTTGAGGATGAGCAGTTCTTC
cdr3_aa: CASSDPTGASLEDEQFF

j_call: TRBJ1-1
d_call: -
v_call: TRBV5-1
clone_size: -
cdr3_nt: TGCGCCAGCAGCAATTCGGGTGGGAACACTGAAGCTTTCTTT
cdr3_aa: CASSNSGGNTEAFF

j_call: TRBJ1-5
d_call: TRBD1
v_call: TRBV30
clone_size: -
cdr3_nt: TGTGCCTGGTCCGACAGGGGGCCTTCTCAGCCCCAGCATTTT
cdr3_aa: CAWSDRGPSQPQHF

j_call: TRBJ1-3
d_call: -
v_call: TRBV5-4
clone_size: few
cdr3_nt: TGTGCCAGCAGCTTGGATGGCAGGGGAATATCCTCTGGAAACACCATATATTTT
cdr3_aa: CASSLDGRGISSGNTIYF

j_call: TRBJ1-2
d_call: -
v_call: TRBV18
clone_size: -
cdr3_nt: TGTGCCAGCTCACGGGACGGTAACTATGGCTACACCTTC
cdr3_aa: CASSRDGNYGYTF

j_call: TRBJ2-1
d_call: -
v_call: TRBV19
clone_size: -
cdr3_nt: TGTGCCAGTAGTGTTTCCGGGACTTCATACAATGAGCAGTTCTTC
cdr3_aa: CASSVSGTSYNEQFF